The TCR beta chain under discussion was sequenced for a study of OX40 agonist ivuxolimab in advanced cancers. As for this clone: What it recognizes is unknown.

Study results and limitations: Dosing at 0.1 to 3.0 mg/kg was accompanied by clonal expansion of CD4+ and CD8+ blood T cells by week 6. Antigen specificity of clonally expanded peripheral T cells was not established. Fewer expanded clones were found on average in CD4+ than in CD8+ T cells.

Only in-frame clones appear in the TCRdb table, and some are missing; sequencing was by immunoSEQ multiplex PCR. The repertoire consists of approximately 90,000 clones, with 80% to 90% occurring once and the leading ten covering under 0.4%. The receptor's source is an adult with an advanced solid tumor such as melanoma, head and neck, liver or kidney cancer. Sample: CD4+ or CD8+ T cells sorted from blood, taken in a trial of the OX40 agonist ivuxolimab.

In DNA, the CDR3 is TGTGCCTGGAAAAAGCGGGAGAAGGGTGGCAATGAGCAGTTCTTC. The encoded protein is CAWKKREKGGNEQFF. The rearrangement links TRBV30 to TRBJ2-1; TRBD2 aligns across 8 bases. The CDR3 consists of 15 residues. Germline values: CDR1 GTSNPN, CDR2 SVGIG (reference sequence). With 4 bases clipped from V and 6 bases from J, the junction kept 11 bases outside the gene matches.